The next 20 T cell receptor beta chains were all read from a single sample in a study of shared T cell receptors in the human thymus (TCRdb year 2021). Library method: the immunoSEQ multiplex PCR assay. The table was pulled from immuneACCESS by TCRdb, which kept in-frame rearrangements only. Such tables lose some clones; where checked, under half of the loss comes from unresolved V genes, and the rest has no known cause. A total of about 610,000 clones appear in this sample, around 87% of them only once. 0.01% of the sample belongs to the ten largest clones. This sample also belongs to another study, concerning human thymus T cells.

The source material was thymocytes. These receptors were taken from a boy under two years old with a congenital heart defect. Donor details come from another sample of the same person, matched by shared clones.

A single count supports this clone. CDR3 nucleotide sequence: TGTGCCAGCAGCTGGGCCGAATCACCAGCAGATACGCAGTATTTT. Its translation is CASSWAESPADTQYF. This chain links TRBV11-2 with TRBJ2-3; no definite D call. The V end was cut by 4 bases, the J end by 4 bases, with 15 bases between. This CDR3 spans 15 amino acids. Germline CDR1 and CDR2: SGHAT and FQNNGV. Complete variable domain (other parts from reference TRBV11-2 and TRBJ2-3): EAGVAQSPRYKIIEKRQSVAFWCNPISGHATLYWYQQILGQGPKLLIQFQNNGVVDDSQLPKDRFSAERLKGVDSTLKIQPAKLEDSAVYLCASSWAESPADTQYFGPGTRLTVL.

This rearrangement joins TRBV19 to TRBJ2-7; no clear D. Trimming pared 3 bases from V and 3 bases from J, leaving 9 bases between. This CDR3 has 13 residues. Germline V lookup: CDR1 LNHDA, CDR2 SQIVND (reference sequence). CDR3 DNA: TGTGCCAGTAGTATTGGAGTTCTCTACGAGCAGTACTTC. This sequence encodes CASSIGVLYEQYF.

The chain employs TRBV5-1 and TRBJ2-7; TRBD2 agrees at 9 bases. Germline trimming cut 3 bases from V and 2 bases from J; bases unmatched to any gene: 3. CDR1 is SGHRS and CDR2 is YFSETQ in the germline V gene. This CDR3 has 14 residues. CDR3 region: CASSSSSGTYEQYF. In DNA form, the CDR3 reads TGCGCCAGCAGCTCGTCTAGCGGGACCTACGAGCAGTACTTC. Complete variable domain (other parts from reference TRBV5-1 and TRBJ2-7): KAGVTQTPRYLIKTRGQQVTLSCSPISGHRSVSWYQQTPGQGLQFLFEYFSETQRNKGNFPGRFSGRQFSNSRSEMNVSTLELGDSALYLCASSSSSGTYEQYFGPGTRLTVT.

V usage is TRBV30 and J usage is TRBJ2-3; D remains ambiguous. Germline CDR1 and CDR2: GTSNPN and SVGIG (reference sequence). There are 13 residues in the CDR3. The V end lost 0 bases, the J end lost 2 bases, and 6 bases lay between the germline ends. DNA of the CDR3: TGTGCCTGGAGTGTACATTCCACAGATACGCAGTATTTT. It is translated as CAWSVHSTDTQYF. The full variable domain, its missing parts supplied by reference TRBV30 and TRBJ2-3, is SQTIHQWPATLVQPVGSPLSLECTVEGTSNPNLYWYRQAAGRGLQLLFYSVGIGQISSEVPQNLSASRPQDRQFILSSKKLLLSDSGFYLCAWSVHSTDTQYFGPGTRLTVL.

The chain is built from TRBV4-1 and TRBJ1-1; 8 bases line up with TRBD1. V dropped 3 bases and J dropped 7; count of bases not matched to a gene: 10. The CDR3 totals 15 residues. Germline V gives CDR1 MGHRA, CDR2 YSYEKL. In nucleotides, the CDR3 is TGCGCCAGCAGCCAGGCCTGGACAGGGACGGATGAAGCTTTCTTT. Its protein is CASSQAWTGTDEAFF.

V is TRBV5-6 and J is TRBJ2-7, with D possibly matching TRBD1 (6 bases). This CDR3 contains 13 residues. Germline values: CDR1 SGHDT, CDR2 YYEEEE. Deletions cut 0 bases from V and 4 bases from J, with 8 bases between. The CDR3 bases are TGTGCCAGCAGCTTGGACAGGGTTTACGAGCAGTACTTC. It translates to CASSLDRVYEQYF.

The chain couples TRBV11-1 to TRBJ2-5; a possible D gene is TRBD2 (7 bases). V shed 2 bases and J shed 2 bases, with 24 bases lying between them. This CDR3 contains 19 residues. CDR1 is SGHAT and CDR2 is FQDESV in the germline V gene (reference sequence). The CDR3 loop reads CASSLLGGGGGRTQETQYF. The CDR3 region has the DNA TGTGCCAGCAGCTTATTAGGTGGCGGGGGCGGGCGTACACAAGAGACCCAGTACTTC.

The sample holds one count of this clone. The chain couples TRBV7-2 to TRBJ2-7, with no clear D. CDR1 SGHTA and CDR2 FQGNSA come from the germline V gene. V was shortened by 5 bases and J by 1 base, with 9 bases between the two germline ends. The length of the CDR3 is 13 residues. The CDR3 reads CASSPGPSYEQYF. The CDR3 nucleotides are TGTGCCAGCAGCCCGGGTCCATCCTACGAGCAGTACTTC.

The V and J genes are TRBV6-5 and TRBJ2-1, with TRBD2 matching 7 bases. J was trimmed by 7 bases and V by 2 bases; bases with no gene match: 5. There are 14 residues in the CDR3. Germline values: CDR1 MNHEY, CDR2 SVGAGI. CDR3 region: CASSYGRERNEQFF. Here the CDR3 DNA reads TGTGCCAGCAGTTACGGGCGGGAGCGGAATGAGCAGTTCTTC.

The chain has TRBV15 and TRBJ2-1; 10 bases agree with TRBD2. Germline V lookup: CDR1 LNHNV, CDR2 YYDKDF (reference sequence). The CDR3 loop spans 16 amino acids. The V gene end was trimmed by 4 bases and the J gene end by 3 bases; junction bases not matched to a gene: 6. The CDR3 DNA sequence: TGTGCCACCAGCAAACTAGCGGGATGGGGCTACAATGAGCAGTTCTTC. It is translated as CATSKLAGWGYNEQFF.

The chain joins TRBV4-1 to TRBJ2-5; D is possibly TRBD1 (5 bases). The CDR3 is 16 amino acids. Trimming stripped 1 base from V and 5 bases from J, with 17 bases between. The V gene's germline CDR1 is MGHRA and CDR2 YSYEKL. This CDR3 is CASSQAERPHRETQYF. CDR3 nucleotide sequence: TGCGCCAGCAGCCAAGCTGAGCGCCCTCACAGGGAGACCCAGTACTTC.

The chain is built from TRBV4-3 and TRBJ2-7; 8 positions match TRBD1. The germline gives CDR1 LGHNA, CDR2 YSLEER. The CDR3 is 14 residues long. The V and J ends lost 0 bases and 3 bases, in that order; junction bases with no gene match: 1. CDR3: CASSQDDRGYEQYF. The CDR3, as DNA: TGCGCCAGCAGCCAAGATGACAGGGGCTACGAGCAGTACTTC.

The chain employs TRBV15 and TRBJ2-2; D gene ambiguous. CDR3 length: 15 amino acids. The ends were cut back, 0 bases at V and 1 base at J, with 6 bases in the middle. Germline CDR1 reads LNHNV; CDR2 reads YYDKDF (reference sequence). In DNA form, the CDR3 reads TGTGCCACCAGCAGAGATCCAGAGAACACCGGGGAGCTGTTTTTT. Its translation is CATSRDPENTGELFF.

The chain has TRBV6-1 and TRBJ1-4; tentative D call: TRBD1 (6 bases). V dropped 5 bases and J dropped 6 bases, with 7 bases sitting between them. CDR1 is MNHNS, CDR2 SASEGT, per germline. CDR3 length: 12 amino acids. CDR3 bases: TGTGCCAGCAGTTCAGGGGATGAAAAACTGTTTTTT. Translation gives CASSSGDEKLFF.

V gene TRBV10-2 combines with J gene TRBJ2-7; TRBD1 is a possible D gene (6 bases). The V gene's germline CDR1 is WSHSY and CDR2 SAAADI. Deletions cut 5 bases from V and 6 bases from J, with 8 bases between. CDR3 length: 11 amino acids. The CDR3 bases are TGCGCCAGCAGTATACAGGGCGAGCAGTACTTC. Amino acids: CASSIQGEQYF.

This clone was found once. The gene calls are TRBV25-1 and TRBJ2-7, with D possibly TRBD2 on 6 matching bases. V lost 4 bases, J lost 3 bases, and 13 bases lay in between. Germline V gene data show CDR1 as MGHDK and CDR2 as SYGVNS. CDR3 length: 14 residues. CDR3 in DNA: TGTGCCAGCAGTGTGGAGGGATTAGACTACGAGCAGTACTTC. This encodes CASSVEGLDYEQYF.

This clone came up a few times. This sample also contains other DNA sequences that code for the same CDR3. This rearrangement joins TRBV7-8 to TRBJ2-7; 11 bases are shared with TRBD2. The V gene's germline CDR1 is SGHVS and CDR2 FQNEAQ. CDR3 length equals 19 residues. V lost 5 bases to trimming and J lost 6 bases; unmatched junction nucleotides: 21. CDR3 amino acids: CASSPEGKPSGRFSCEQYF. DNA for the CDR3: TGTGCCAGCAGCCCAGAGGGAAAGCCTAGCGGGAGGTTCAGCTGCGAGCAGTACTTC.

The rearrangement uses TRBV11-3 and TRBJ2-3, with 11 bases lining up with TRBD2. CDR1 is SGHNT, CDR2 YENEEA, per germline. This CDR3 has 18 residues. Trimming removed 5 bases from V and 2 bases from J; junction bases left unmatched: 12. In nucleotides, the CDR3 is TGTGCCAGCAGCGAAGATCTCGGGACTAGCGGTTCCACAGATACGCAGTATTTT. Translating it yields CASSEDLGTSGSTDTQYF.

The CDR3 loop reads CSVETGLSNQPQHF. The DNA of the CDR3 is TGCAGCGTTGAAACAGGCCTTAGCAATCAGCCCCAGCATTTT. V is TRBV29-1 and J is TRBJ1-5; TRBD1 might be the D (5 bases). CDR3 size: 14 residues. V lost 2 bases, J lost 0 bases, and 8 bases lay in between. Germline CDR1 and CDR2: SQVTM and ANQGSEA.

The J gene is TRBJ2-1, the V gene TRBV4-3, with D maybe TRBD2 (5 bases). The CDR3 length is 16 residues. Trimming left V 0 bases short and J 4 bases short, with 13 bases between. Germline V gene lookup returns CDR1 LGHNA and CDR2 YSLEER. In nucleotides, the CDR3 is TGCGCCAGCAGCCAAGAAATCCGGGAAAGATACAATGAGCAGTTCTTC. Protein: CASSQEIRERYNEQFF.